This entry concerns a single T cell receptor beta chain. The antigen remains undetermined. This record comes from a study of T cell responses to AZD1222 COVID-19 vaccine. Libraries were prepared by immunoSEQ multiplex PCR; TCRdb keeps only in-frame clonotypes and omits some of them. The table has about 110,000 clones, approximately 90% seen once. CDR1 is MNHEY and CDR2 is SVGAGI in the germline V gene. This CDR3 spans 14 amino acids. V shed 5 bases, J shed 10 bases, and the junction held 11 bases outside the gene matches. Points from the study as a whole: Only a handful of AZD1222 recipients were seropositive at baseline. Recipients of two AZD1222 doses showed rising Spike-specific TCR breadth and depth. Clonal diversity may have been underestimated, and the donors were mostly white British, with more females than males. No day 14 peak samples; only post-peak repertoires were characterized.

The starting material was peripheral blood, obtained on day 0 of AZD1222 vaccination. This clonotype originated in an adult in good health. The V call is TRBV6-5, the J call TRBJ1-1; 9 positions agree with TRBD1. CDR3: CASSPPGTGSAAFF. CDR3 DNA sequence: TGTGCCAGCAGTCCCCCGGGGACAGGGTCTGCAGCTTTCTTT.